This T cell receptor beta chain was captured by sequencing in a study of cytomegalovirus exposure and HLA in healthy donors. Study-wide points: Cytomegalovirus association was assigned to approximately 160 TCR beta chains.

Worth noting for this clone: Antigen specificity is unknown.

The CDR3 covers 18 residues. Germline assignment: CDR1 LNHDA and CDR2 SQIVND (reference sequence). J lost 0 bases, V lost 3 bases, and 6 bases had no gene match. The PCR had 60 Vbeta and 13 Jbeta primers. TCRdb's copy holds only in-frame clones and misses some; the assay was immunoSEQ multiplex PCR. The sample shows about 130,000 clones, about four fifths of them seen only once. Each of the donors was a healthy bone marrow donor. This clonotype was sampled from a human donor in good health. Sequencing was carried out using PBMCs. The chain uses TRBV19 and TRBJ2-2, with 11 bases that match TRBD2. The chain's CDR3 is CASSMGTSGPTNTGELFF. As DNA, the CDR3 is TGTGCCAGTAGTATGGGGACTAGCGGCCCGACGAACACCGGGGAGCTGTTTTTT. Complete variable domain (other parts from reference TRBV19 and TRBJ2-2): DGGITQSPKYLFRKEGQNVTLSCEQNLNHDAMYWYRQDPGQGLRLIYYSQIVNDFQKGDIAEGYSVSREKKESFPLTVTSAQKNPTAFYLCASSMGTSGPTNTGELFFGEGSRLTVL.